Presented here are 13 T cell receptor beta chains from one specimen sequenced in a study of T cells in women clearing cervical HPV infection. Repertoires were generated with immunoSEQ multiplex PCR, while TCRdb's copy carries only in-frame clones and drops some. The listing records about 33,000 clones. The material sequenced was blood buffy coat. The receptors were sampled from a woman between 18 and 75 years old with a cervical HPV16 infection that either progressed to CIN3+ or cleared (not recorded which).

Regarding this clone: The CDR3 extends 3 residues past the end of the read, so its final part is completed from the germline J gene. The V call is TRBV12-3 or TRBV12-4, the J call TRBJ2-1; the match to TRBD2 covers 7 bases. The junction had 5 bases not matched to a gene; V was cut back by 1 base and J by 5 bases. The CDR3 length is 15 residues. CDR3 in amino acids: CASSLVTSPHNEQFF. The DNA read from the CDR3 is TGTGCCAGCAGTTTAGTGACTAGCCCGCACAATGAG.

CDR3 DNA, as far as it was read: TGTGCCACCAGCAGAAGGAGCCTACAGGGTCCCGGGGAG. Translating gives CATSRRSLQGPGE. The entire CDR3 protein is CATSRRSLQGPGELFF. The chain is built from TRBV15 and TRBJ2-2; D is perhaps TRBD1 (6 bases). The DNA ends 3 residues before the CDR3 does, and the rest of the CDR3 is filled in from the germline J gene. Germline loops: CDR1 LNHNV, CDR2 YYDKDF (reference sequence). The CDR3 runs 16 residues. Trimming cost V 2 bases and J 6 bases, with 16 bases left between them.

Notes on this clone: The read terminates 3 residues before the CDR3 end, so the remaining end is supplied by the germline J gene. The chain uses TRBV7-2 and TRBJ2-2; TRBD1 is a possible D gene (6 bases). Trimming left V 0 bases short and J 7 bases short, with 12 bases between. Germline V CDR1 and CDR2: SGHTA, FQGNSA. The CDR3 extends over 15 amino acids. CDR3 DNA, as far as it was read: TGTGCCAGCAGCTTAGCGTCAGGGGCCGGCGGGGAG. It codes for CASSLASGAGGE. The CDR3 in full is CASSLASGAGGELFF.

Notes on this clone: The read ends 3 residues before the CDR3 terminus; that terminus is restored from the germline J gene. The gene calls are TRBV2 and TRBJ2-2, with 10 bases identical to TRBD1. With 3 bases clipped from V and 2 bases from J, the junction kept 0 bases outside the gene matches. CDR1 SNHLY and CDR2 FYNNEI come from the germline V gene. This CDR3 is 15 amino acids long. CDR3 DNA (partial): TGTGCCAGCAGTGAGACAGGGGGCAACACCGGGGAG. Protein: CASSETGGNTGE. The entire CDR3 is CASSETGGNTGELFF.

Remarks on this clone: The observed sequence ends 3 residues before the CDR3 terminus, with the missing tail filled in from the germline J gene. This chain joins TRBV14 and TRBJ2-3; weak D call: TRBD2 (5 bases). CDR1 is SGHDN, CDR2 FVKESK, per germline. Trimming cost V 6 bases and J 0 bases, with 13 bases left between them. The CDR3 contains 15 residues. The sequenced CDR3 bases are TGTGCCAGCAGAGGCTACGGGGAGAGCACAGATACG. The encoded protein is CASRGYGESTDT. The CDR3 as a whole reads CASRGYGESTDTQYF.

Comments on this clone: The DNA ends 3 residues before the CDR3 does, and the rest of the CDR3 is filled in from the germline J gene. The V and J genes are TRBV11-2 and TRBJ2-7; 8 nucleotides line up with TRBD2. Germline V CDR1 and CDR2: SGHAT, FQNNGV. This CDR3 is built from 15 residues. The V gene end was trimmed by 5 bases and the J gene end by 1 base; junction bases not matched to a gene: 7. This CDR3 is CASSASGGRSYEQYF. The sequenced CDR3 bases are TGTGCCAGCAGCGCCTCGGGCGGGAGGTCCTACGAG. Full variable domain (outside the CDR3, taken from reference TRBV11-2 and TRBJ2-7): EAGVAQSPRYKIIEKRQSVAFWCNPISGHATLYWYQQILGQGPKLLIQFQNNGVVDDSQLPKDRFSAERLKGVDSTLKIQPAKLEDSAVYLCASSASGGRSYEQYFGPGTRLTVT.

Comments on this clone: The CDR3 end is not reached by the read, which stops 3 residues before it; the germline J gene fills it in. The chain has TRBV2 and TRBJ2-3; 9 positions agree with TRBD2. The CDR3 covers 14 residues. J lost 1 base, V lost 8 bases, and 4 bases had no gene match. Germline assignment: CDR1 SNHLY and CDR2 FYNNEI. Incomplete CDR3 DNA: TGTGCCAGCGGACTAGCGATCGGCACAGATACG. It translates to CASGLAIGTDT. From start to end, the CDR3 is CASGLAIGTDTQYF.

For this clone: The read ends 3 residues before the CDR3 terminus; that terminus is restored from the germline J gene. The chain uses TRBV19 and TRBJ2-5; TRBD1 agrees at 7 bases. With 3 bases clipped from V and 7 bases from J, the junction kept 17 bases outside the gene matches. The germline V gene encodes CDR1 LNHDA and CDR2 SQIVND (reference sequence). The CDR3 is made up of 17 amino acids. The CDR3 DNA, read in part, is TGTGCCAGTAGTATGGCTGTTAGCCCCGACAGGGTAGGGACC. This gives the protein CASSMAVSPDRVGT. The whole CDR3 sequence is CASSMAVSPDRVGTQYF.

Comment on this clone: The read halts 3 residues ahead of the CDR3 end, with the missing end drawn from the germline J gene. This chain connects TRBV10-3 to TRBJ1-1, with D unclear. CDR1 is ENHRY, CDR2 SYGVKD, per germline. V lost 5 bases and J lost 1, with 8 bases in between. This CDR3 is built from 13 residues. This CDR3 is CAISYTANTEAFF. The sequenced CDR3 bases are TGTGCCATCAGTTATACAGCGAACACTGAA.

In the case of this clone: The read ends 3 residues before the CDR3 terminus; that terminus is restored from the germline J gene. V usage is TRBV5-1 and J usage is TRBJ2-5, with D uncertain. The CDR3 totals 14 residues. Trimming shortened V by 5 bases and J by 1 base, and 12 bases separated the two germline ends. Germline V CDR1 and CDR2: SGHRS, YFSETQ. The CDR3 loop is CASRQSPSQETQYF. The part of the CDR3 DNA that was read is TGCGCCAGCAGACAGTCGCCCTCCCAAGAGACC.

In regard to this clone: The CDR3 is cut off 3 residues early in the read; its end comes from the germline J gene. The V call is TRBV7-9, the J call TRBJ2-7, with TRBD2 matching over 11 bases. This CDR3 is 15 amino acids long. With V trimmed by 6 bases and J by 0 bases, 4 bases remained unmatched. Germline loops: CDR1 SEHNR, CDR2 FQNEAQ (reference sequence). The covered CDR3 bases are TGTGCCAGCAGTCCTACTAGCGGGAGCTCCTACGAG. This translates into CASSPTSGSSYE. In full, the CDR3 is CASSPTSGSSYEQYF.

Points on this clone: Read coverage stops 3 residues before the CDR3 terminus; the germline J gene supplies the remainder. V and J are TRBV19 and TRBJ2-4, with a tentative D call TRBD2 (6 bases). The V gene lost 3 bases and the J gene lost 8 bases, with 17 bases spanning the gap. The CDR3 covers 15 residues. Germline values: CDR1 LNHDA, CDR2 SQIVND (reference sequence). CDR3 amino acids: CASSIRSGLGDIQYF. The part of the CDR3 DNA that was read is TGTGCCAGTAGTATTAGGTCGGGACTGGGAGACATT.

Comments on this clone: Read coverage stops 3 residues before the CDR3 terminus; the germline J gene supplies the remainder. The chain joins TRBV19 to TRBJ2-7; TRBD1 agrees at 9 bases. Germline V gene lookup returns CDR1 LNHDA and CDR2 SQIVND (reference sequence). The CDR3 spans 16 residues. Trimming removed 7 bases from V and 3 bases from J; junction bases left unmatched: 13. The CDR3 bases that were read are TGTGCCAGTACCCCAGGGGGGACAGGGTCGAACTACGAG. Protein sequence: CASTPGGTGSNYE. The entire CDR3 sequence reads CASTPGGTGSNYEQYF.